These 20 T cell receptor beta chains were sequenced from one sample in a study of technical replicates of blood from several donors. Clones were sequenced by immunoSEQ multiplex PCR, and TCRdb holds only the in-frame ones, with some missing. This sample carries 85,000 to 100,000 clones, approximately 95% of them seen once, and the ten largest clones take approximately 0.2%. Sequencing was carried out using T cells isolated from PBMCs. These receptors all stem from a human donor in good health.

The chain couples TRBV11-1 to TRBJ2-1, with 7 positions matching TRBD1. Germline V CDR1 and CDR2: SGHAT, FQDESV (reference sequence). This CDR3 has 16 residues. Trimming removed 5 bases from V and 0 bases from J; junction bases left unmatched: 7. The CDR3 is CASSRGTAFSYNEQFF. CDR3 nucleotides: TGTGCCAGCAGCAGAGGGACAGCCTTCTCCTACAATGAGCAGTTCTTC.

The DNA for the CDR3 is TGCGCCAGCAGAGACGGGACAGGGATGTACGAGCAGTACTTC. This gives the protein CASRDGTGMYEQYF. This chain uses TRBV10-1 with TRBJ2-7; TRBD1 aligns across 9 bases. Germline CDR1 and CDR2: WNHNN and SYGVQD (reference sequence). The CDR3 totals 14 residues. V shed 6 bases and J 4 bases; nucleotides not matched to a gene: 7.

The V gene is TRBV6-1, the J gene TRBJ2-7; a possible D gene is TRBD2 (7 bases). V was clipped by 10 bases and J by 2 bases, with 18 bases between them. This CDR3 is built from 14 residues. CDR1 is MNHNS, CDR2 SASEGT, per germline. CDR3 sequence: CATLSGGATYEQYF. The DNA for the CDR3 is TGTGCCACTCTAAGTGGGGGGGCTACCTACGAGCAGTACTTC.

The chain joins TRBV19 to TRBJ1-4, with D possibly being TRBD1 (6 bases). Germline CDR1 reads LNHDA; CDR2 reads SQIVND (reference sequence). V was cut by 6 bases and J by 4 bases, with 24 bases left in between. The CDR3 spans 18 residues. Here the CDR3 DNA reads TGTGCCAGTAGAGAACCCATCCTAACAGGGTACCGTAATGAAAAACTGTTTTTT. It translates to CASREPILTGYRNEKLFF.

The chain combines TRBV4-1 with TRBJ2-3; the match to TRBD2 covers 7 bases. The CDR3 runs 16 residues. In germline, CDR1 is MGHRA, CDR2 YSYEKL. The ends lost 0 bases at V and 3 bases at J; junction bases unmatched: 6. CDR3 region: CASSQDWGRGTDTQYF. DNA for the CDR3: TGCGCCAGCAGCCAAGATTGGGGGAGGGGAACAGATACGCAGTATTTT.

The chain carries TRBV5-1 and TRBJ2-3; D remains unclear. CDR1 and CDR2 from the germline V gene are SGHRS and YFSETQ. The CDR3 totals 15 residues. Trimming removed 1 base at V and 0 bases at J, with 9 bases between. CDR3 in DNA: TGCGCCAGCAGCTTGATCAGGATTAGCACAGATACGCAGTATTTT. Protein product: CASSLIRISTDTQYF. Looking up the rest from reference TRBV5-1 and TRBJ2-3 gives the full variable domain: KAGVTQTPRYLIKTRGQQVTLSCSPISGHRSVSWYQQTPGQGLQFLFEYFSETQRNKGNFPGRFSGRQFSNSRSEMNVSTLELGDSALYLCASSLIRISTDTQYFGPGTRLTVL.

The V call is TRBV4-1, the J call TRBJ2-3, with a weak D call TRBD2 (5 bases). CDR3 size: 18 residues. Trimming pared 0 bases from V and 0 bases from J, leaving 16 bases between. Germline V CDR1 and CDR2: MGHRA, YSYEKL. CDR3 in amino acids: CASSQDRGLADSTDTQYF. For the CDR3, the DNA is TGCGCCAGCAGCCAAGATCGAGGCCTAGCTGATAGCACAGATACGCAGTATTTT.

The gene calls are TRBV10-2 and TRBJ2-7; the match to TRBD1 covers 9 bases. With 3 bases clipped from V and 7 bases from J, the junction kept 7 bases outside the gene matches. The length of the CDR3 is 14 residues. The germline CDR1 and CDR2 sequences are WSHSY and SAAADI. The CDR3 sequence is CASSEQGAFGEQYF. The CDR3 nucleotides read TGCGCCAGCAGTGAACAGGGGGCGTTTGGAGAGCAGTACTTC.

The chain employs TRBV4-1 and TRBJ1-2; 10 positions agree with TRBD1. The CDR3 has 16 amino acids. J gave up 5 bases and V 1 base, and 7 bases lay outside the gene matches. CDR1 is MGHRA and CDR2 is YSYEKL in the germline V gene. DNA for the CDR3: TGCGCCAGCAGCCAAGTTTTTACGGGACAGGGGTATGGCTACACCTTC. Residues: CASSQVFTGQGYGYTF.

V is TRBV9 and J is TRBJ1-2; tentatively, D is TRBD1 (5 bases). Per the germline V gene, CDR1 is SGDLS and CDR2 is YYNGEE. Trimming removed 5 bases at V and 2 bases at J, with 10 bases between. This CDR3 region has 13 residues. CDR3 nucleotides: TGTGCCAGCAGACCCGGGGGGAACTATGGCTACACCTTC. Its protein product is CASRPGGNYGYTF. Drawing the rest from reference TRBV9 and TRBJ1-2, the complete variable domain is DSGVTQTPKHLITATGQRVTLRCSPRSGDLSVYWYQQSLDQGLQFLIQYYNGEERAKGNILERFSAQQFPDLHSELNLSSLELGDSALYFCASRPGGNYGYTFGSGTRLTVV.

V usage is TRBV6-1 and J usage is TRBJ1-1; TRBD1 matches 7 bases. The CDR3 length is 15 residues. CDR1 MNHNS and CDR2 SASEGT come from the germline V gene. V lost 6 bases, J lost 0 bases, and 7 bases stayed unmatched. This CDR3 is CASREQGRVNTEAFF. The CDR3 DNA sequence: TGTGCCAGCAGGGAACAGGGGAGGGTGAACACTGAAGCTTTCTTT.

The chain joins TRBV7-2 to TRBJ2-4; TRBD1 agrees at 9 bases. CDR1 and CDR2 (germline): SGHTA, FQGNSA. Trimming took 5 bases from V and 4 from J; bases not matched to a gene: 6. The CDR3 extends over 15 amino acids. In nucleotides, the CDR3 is TGTGCCAGCAGCCCCGTGGACAGGGGTAAAAACATTCAGTACTTC. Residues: CASSPVDRGKNIQYF. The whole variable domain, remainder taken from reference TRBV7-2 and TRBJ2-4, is GAGVSQSPSNKVTEKGKDVELRCDPISGHTALYWYRQSLGQGLEFLIYFQGNSAPDKSGLPSDRFSAERTGGSVSTLTIQRTQQEDSAVYLCASSPVDRGKNIQYFGAGTRLSVL.

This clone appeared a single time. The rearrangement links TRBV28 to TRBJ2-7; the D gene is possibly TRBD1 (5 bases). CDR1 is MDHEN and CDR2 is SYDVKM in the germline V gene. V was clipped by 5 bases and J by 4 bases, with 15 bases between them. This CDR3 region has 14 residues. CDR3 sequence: CASSSPFGAYEQYF. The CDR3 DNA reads TGTGCCAGCAGTAGTCCGTTTGGGGCTTACGAGCAGTACTTC.

The CDR3 reads CASSFQGFGQETQYF. CDR3 nucleotides: TGTGCCAGCAGCTTTCAGGGCTTCGGGCAAGAGACCCAGTACTTC. The chain uses TRBV5-4 and TRBJ2-5; tentative D call: TRBD1 (5 bases). Trimming cost V 2 bases and J 2 bases, with 13 bases left between them. CDR3 size: 15 residues. Germline V gene data show CDR1 as SGHNT and CDR2 as YYREEE (reference sequence). Full variable domain (rest looked up from reference TRBV5-4 and TRBJ2-5): ETGVTQSPTHLIKTRGQQVTLRCSSQSGHNTVSWYQQALGQGPQFIFQYYREEENGRGNFPPRFSGLQFPNYSSELNVNALELDDSALYLCASSFQGFGQETQYFGPGTRLLVL.

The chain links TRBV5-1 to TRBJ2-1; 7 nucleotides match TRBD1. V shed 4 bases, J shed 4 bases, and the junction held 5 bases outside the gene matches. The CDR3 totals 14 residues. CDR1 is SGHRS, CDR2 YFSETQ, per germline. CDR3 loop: CASSVGQTYNEQFF. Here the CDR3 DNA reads TGCGCCAGCAGCGTGGGACAGACTTACAATGAGCAGTTCTTC. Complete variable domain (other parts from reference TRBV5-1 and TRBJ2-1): KAGVTQTPRYLIKTRGQQVTLSCSPISGHRSVSWYQQTPGQGLQFLFEYFSETQRNKGNFPGRFSGRQFSNSRSEMNVSTLELGDSALYLCASSVGQTYNEQFFGPGTRLTVL.

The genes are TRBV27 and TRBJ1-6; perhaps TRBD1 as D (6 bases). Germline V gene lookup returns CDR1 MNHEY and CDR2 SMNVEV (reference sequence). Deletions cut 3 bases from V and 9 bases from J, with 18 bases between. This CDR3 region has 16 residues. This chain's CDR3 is CASSFKLGQYASPLHF. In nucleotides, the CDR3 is TGTGCCAGCAGTTTCAAACTCGGACAGTACGCTTCACCCCTCCACTTT.

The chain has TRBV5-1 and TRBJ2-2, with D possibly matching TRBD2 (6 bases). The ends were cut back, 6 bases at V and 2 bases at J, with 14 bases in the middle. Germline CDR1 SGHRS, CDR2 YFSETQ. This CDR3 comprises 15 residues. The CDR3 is CASTVEGLNTGELFF. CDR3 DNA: TGCGCCAGCACGGTGGAGGGACTTAACACCGGGGAGCTGTTTTTT.

Written as DNA, the CDR3 is TGTGCCAGCGGGTACAGGGAGACAGATGAGCAGTTCTTC. This sequence encodes CASGYRETDEQFF. The chain employs TRBV7-3 and TRBJ2-1; weak D call: TRBD1 (6 bases). CDR1 is SGHTA and CDR2 is FQGTGA in the germline V gene. V was cut by 8 bases and J by 8 bases, with 16 bases left in between. The length of the CDR3 is 13 residues.

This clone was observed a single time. CDR3: CASSSPSGVTYNEQFF. The DNA of the CDR3 is TGTGCCAGCAGTTCCCCATCGGGAGTCACCTACAATGAGCAGTTCTTC. The rearrangement links TRBV28 to TRBJ2-1; possible D gene TRBD2, 6 bases. Germline V lookup: CDR1 MDHEN, CDR2 SYDVKM. V shed 4 bases and J shed 2 bases, with 15 bases lying between them. This CDR3 is 16 amino acids long.

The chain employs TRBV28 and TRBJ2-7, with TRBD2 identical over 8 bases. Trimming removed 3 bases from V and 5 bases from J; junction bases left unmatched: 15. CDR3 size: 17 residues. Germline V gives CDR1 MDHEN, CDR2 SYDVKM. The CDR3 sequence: CASSFGWGTSNLDEQYF. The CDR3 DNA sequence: TGTGCCAGCAGTTTTGGTTGGGGGACTAGTAATCTCGACGAGCAGTACTTC.